This T cell receptor (beta chain) was identified in a study of T-cell reconstitution after alpha-beta-depleted transplantation in children listed by TCRdb under 2016. For context, the study as a whole: Using TCR repertoire profiling, the study quantitatively followed how T-cell immune reconstitution unfolded in children after TCRalphabeta/CD19-depleted allogeneic hematopoietic cell transplantation. Study-level results and caveats: Over subsequent months, a decline in hyperexpanded clone frequencies was noted, and after one year, T-cell counts and TCRbeta diversity were mostly ascribed to newly produced T cells. Apparently early alphabetaT-cell count recovery about two months after transplant reportedly relied on only several hundred rapidly expanded clones derived from non-depleted graft cells. In some patients, high TCRbeta diversity at day 60 was attributed to recipient T cells and intrathymic progenitors that had survived conditioning.

Libraries were built with PCR. Instrument used: Illumina HiSeq 2500. TCR libraries were prepared with molecular barcoding, using unique molecular identifiers to normalize TCRbeta repertoire quantification. TCRdb reprocessed the public reads (quality trimming at Q25 with fastp, clone calling with MiXCR) and kept in-frame beta chains. Duplicate CDR3 protein sequences are folded into a single record with the most common DNA and genes. This sample has hundreds of thousands of distinct CDR3 sequences in its table, and 15% to 20% of those were observed once. The leading ten clones occupy 35% to 50% of the sample. This clonotype turned up a few times. The antigen this receptor binds is unknown. No base-level quality is on record; no much larger clone is a single base apart. The sample's treatment or condition label, in plain terms: allogeneic hematopoietic cell transplantation with graft depleted of TCRalphabeta T cells and CD19 B cells. TCRalphabeta/CD19-depleted allogeneic hematopoietic cell grafts were given to the transplant recipients, all of whom were children.

Deletion took 0 bases off V and 4 bases off J, with a span of 10 bases between the germline ends. As encoded in the germline V gene, CDR1 is LGHNA while CDR2 is YSLEER. From its cysteine to its phenylalanine, the CDR3 spans 15 amino acids. CDR3 DNA is the only sequence kept; it has 45 bases, read in frame from the first base. The rearranged chain carries TRBV4-3 and TRBJ1-3, with the D gene call left open. Source: PBMCs, mostly from graft donor cells, taken 360 days after TCRalphabeta/CD19-depleted stem cell transplant. The receptor was derived from a male patient between 2 and 10 years old who had a stem cell transplant for acute lymphoblastic leukemia, so the T cells may come from the graft donor. The nucleotide sequence is TGCGCCAGCAGCCAAGATAGTCGTGGGGGAAACACCATATATTTT. This codes for CASSQDSRGGNTIYF.